A selection of T cell receptor beta chains follows, all from one sample in a study of T cell responses to AZD1222 COVID-19 vaccine. Only in-frame clones appear in the TCRdb table, and some are missing; sequencing was by immunoSEQ multiplex PCR. The sample contains about 72,000 clones, roughly 91% of which appear only once. This sample comprised peripheral blood, obtained on day 0 of AZD1222 vaccination. The origin of the receptors is an adult in good health. CDR3s include the opening cysteine and the closing phenylalanine or tryptophan. The D gene is left open where the match is weak. The size entry is marked missing in some rows and otherwise reads once, few, many or a size class.

clone_size j_call d_call v_call cdr3_nt cdr3_aa
. TRBJ1-2 TRBD1 TRBV5-1 TGCGCCAGCAGCTCCACCGGGACAGGGTCGGGTGGCTACACCTTC CASSSTGTGSGGYTF
. TRBJ1-1 . TRBV2 TGTGCCAGCAGTGATCGGAGCAGGTTGAACACTGAAGCTTTCTTT CASSDRSRLNTEAFF
. TRBJ1-2 TRBD1 TRBV2 TGTGCCAGCAGGATGACAGGGCAAGGCGGGGGCTACACCTTC CASRMTGQGGGYTF
. TRBJ2-7 TRBD2 TRBV6-2/TRBV6-3 TGTGCCAGCAGTTACTCCTATAGCGGGAGAACTGGCGAGCAGTACTTC CASSYSYSGRTGEQYF
. TRBJ1-1 . TRBV6-2/TRBV6-3 TGTGCCAGCAGTTACTCCCTCAACACTGAAGCTTTCTTT CASSYSLNTEAFF
. TRBJ1-3 . TRBV4-1 TGCGCCAGCAGCCGTACAGGGAGCTCTGGAAACACCATATATTTT CASSRTGSSGNTIYF
. TRBJ2-1 . TRBV12-3/TRBV12-4 TGTGCCAGCAGTTTGCACCGAGACAATGAGCAGTTCTTC CASSLHRDNEQFF
. TRBJ1-4 . TRBV5-1 TGCGCCAGCAGCTTAGCAGGGTCTGTTGAAAAACTGTTTTTT CASSLAGSVEKLFF
. TRBJ2-1 . TRBV18 TGTGCCAGCTCACCACAGTACGGCCAGTTCTTC CASSPQYGQFF
. TRBJ2-3 . TRBV3-1/TRBV3-2 TGTGCCAGCAGCCACCTCCGCGATAAAGGCGGTGTGTATTTT CASSHLRDKGGVYF
. TRBJ1-6 TRBD1 TRBV6-5 TGTGCCAGCAGCACTAACAGGGGGAATTCACCCCTCCACTTT CASSTNRGNSPLHF
. TRBJ1-4 . TRBV4-1 TGCGCCAGCAGCCAAGACAGGGCCCCGTCGGGTGAAAAACTGTTTTTT CASSQDRAPSGEKLFF
. TRBJ1-5 TRBD1 TRBV5-8 TGTGCCAGCAGACCGAGGGGGCCGAGCAATCAGCCCCAGCATTTT CASRPRGPSNQPQHF
. TRBJ1-2 TRBD1 TRBV6-2/TRBV6-3 TGTGCCAGCAGTCGATTCCAGTCGACAGGGGACTATGGCTACACCTTC CASSRFQSTGDYGYTF
. TRBJ2-5 TRBD1 TRBV9 TGTGCCAGCAGCGTAGGATCTTCCGGGACAGGGCAGGAGACCCAGTACTTC CASSVGSSGTGQETQYF
. TRBJ2-7 . TRBV11-1 TGTGCCAGCAGCCGGCCCGGGACTCAAGGATCCTACGAGCAGTACTTC CASSRPGTQGSYEQYF
. TRBJ1-2 . TRBV19 TGTGCCAGTAGTTTTGGACAGCCGGTCATTAGCTATGGCTACACCTTC CASSFGQPVISYGYTF
few TRBJ1-4 . TRBV11-2 TGTGCCAGCAGCTTAGTCAGGGCAGGTCATGAAAAACTGTTTTTT CASSLVRAGHEKLFF
few TRBJ1-2 TRBD1 TRBV5-4 TGTGCCAGCAGCCGGGACAGTACCTATGGCTACACCTTC CASSRDSTYGYTF
. TRBJ2-2 . TRBV5-4 TGTGCCAGCAGCGACCACAGGGTACGGAACACCGGGGAGCTGTTTTTT CASSDHRVRNTGELFF
. TRBJ1-5 . TRBV4-2 TGTGCCAGCAGCCAAGCTTCTGGGCCCCAGCATTTT CASSQASGPQHF
. TRBJ1-5 . TRBV5-5 TGTGCCAGCAGCTTGGTGTACGGGCAGCCCCAGCATTTT CASSLVYGQPQHF
. TRBJ1-2 . TRBV7-3 TGTGCCAGCAGCCCTAGGGGGGTAGATAGCTACACCTTC CASSPRGVDSYTF
. TRBJ1-2 . TRBV9 TGTGCCAGCAGCGTCGGACGGAGGATCCTCGGGGGCTATGGCTACACCTTC CASSVGRRILGGYGYTF